One sample yielded the 23 T cell receptor beta chains listed below, sequenced in a study of tissue T cells after allogeneic stem cell transplantation. This sample's time point: mouse harvest day 14 after allogeneic transplant. The graft held 10^6 splenic CD5+ T cells and 10^7 T-cell-depleted bone marrow cells. Generated by immunoSEQ multiplex PCR, the TCRdb table keeps only in-frame clones and is missing some. Of approximately 4,500 clones in the sample, about 41% were seen once. The sequenced sample consisted of gut tissue. Receptors originate from a female BALB/c mouse given C57BL/6 T cells with graft-versus-host disease after an allogeneic hematopoietic cell transplant.

By sample fraction, this clone is medium-sized. Mouse names are used for the genes. The read ends 1 residue early relative to the CDR3; the germline J gene fills the gap. V and J are TRBV4 and TRBJ2-4; TRBD2 aligns across 7 bases. Germline loops: CDR1 LGHDT, CDR2 YNNKQL (reference sequence). V was pared by 4 bases and J by 0 bases, with 1 base of the junction left unmatched. The CDR3 covers 14 residues. The CDR3 DNA, read in part, is TGTGCCAGCAGCTGGGGGGGTAGTCAAAACACCTTGTAC. The encoded protein is CASSWGGSQNTLY. The whole CDR3 reads CASSWGGSQNTLYF.

This clone was detected a few times. Mouse gene names apply. The CDR3 end is not reached by the read, which stops 1 residue before it; the germline J gene fills it in. The genes are TRBV26 and TRBJ2-4; TRBD1 matches 9 bases. V dropped 6 bases and J dropped 6; count of bases not matched to a gene: 7. The CDR3 has 14 amino acids. Germline values: CDR1 KGHPV, CDR2 FQNQEV (reference sequence). CDR3 sequence reads: CASSPGQGLNTLYF. CDR3 DNA, as far as it was read: TGTGCCAGCAGCCCGGGACAGGGATTGAACACCTTGTAC.

A few counts support this clone. Mouse names are used for the genes. The observed sequence ends 1 residue before the CDR3 terminus, with the missing tail filled in from the germline J gene. The V and J genes are TRBV23 and TRBJ2-5; TRBD2 reflects the table's D call only, with no check against the DNA. The CDR3 sequence is 13 residues long. Germline CDR1 is KGHTA and CDR2 is FQNQQP. CDR3 DNA, as far as it was read: TGCTCCAGCAGTCAAGGACTTAAAGACACCCAGTAC. It is translated as CSSSQGLKDTQY. The entire CDR3 reads CSSSQGLKDTQYF.

As regards this clone: Each gene name is a mouse one. The CDR3 end falls 1 residue outside the read, so it is completed with the germline J gene. The chain uses TRBV26 and TRBJ2-5; no clear D gene. V lost 3 bases and J lost 6, with 4 bases in between. Germline lookup yields CDR1 KGHPV and CDR2 FQNQEV (reference sequence). The CDR3 has 11 residues. The part of the CDR3 DNA that was read is TGTGCCAGCAGTCTCCGGGACACCCAGTAC. Amino acids: CASSLRDTQY. The CDR3 in full is CASSLRDTQYF.

Remarks on this clone: Germline and genes: mouse. The CDR3: CASSLGGSSGNTLYF. The sequenced part of the CDR3 DNA is TGTGCCAGCTCTCTCGGGGGGTCTTCTGGAAATACGCTCTAT. The chain links TRBV12-2 to TRBJ1-3; weak D call: TRBD1 (5 bases). With the read ending 1 residue before the CDR3 end, the germline J gene is used to fill in that end. The CDR3 is 15 residues long. V was cut by 0 bases and J by 0 bases, with 8 bases left in between. CDR1 is SGHLS, CDR2 HYDKME, per germline.

Note on this clone: These gene names are mouse names. The CDR3 is cut off 1 residue early in the read; its end comes from the germline J gene. The chain employs TRBV26 and TRBJ1-1; D is possibly TRBD1 (5 bases). The germline gives CDR1 KGHPV, CDR2 FQNQEV (reference sequence). This CDR3 contains 11 residues. V shed 2 bases and J shed 7 bases, with 5 bases lying between them. Here the CDR3 reads CASSLGGEVFF. Incomplete CDR3 DNA: TGTGCCAGCAGTCTGGGGGGAGAAGTCTTC.

This clone occurred a few times. Germline and genes here are mouse. The read terminates 1 residue before the CDR3 end, so the remaining end is supplied by the germline J gene. The rearrangement joins TRBV31 to TRBJ1-2; D remains unclear. Between the trimmed V and J ends, which lost 1 base and 0 bases, there was a span of 6 bases. Germline V gene lookup returns CDR1 GKSSPN and CDR2 SITVG. This CDR3 contains 13 residues. The DNA read from the CDR3 is TGTGCCTGGAGTCCTCAGGCAAACTCCGACTACACC. Translating gives CAWSPQANSDYT. The whole CDR3 protein reads CAWSPQANSDYTF.

In this sample, this clone is medium-sized. The germline and genes are mouse ones. The CDR3 goes on 1 residue after the read ends, and that part is filled in from the germline J gene. V usage is TRBV12-2 and J usage is TRBJ2-7; possibly TRBD2 for D (6 bases). This CDR3 contains 12 residues. Germline lookup yields CDR1 SGHLS and CDR2 HYDKME. V lost 2 bases to trimming and J lost 3 bases, with 7 bases between them. The CDR3 loop is CASSQLGYEQYF. CDR3 DNA, as far as it was read: TGTGCCAGCTCTCAACTGGGCTATGAACAGTAC.

In the case of this clone: Mouse germline and gene names are used. With the read ending 1 residue before the CDR3 end, the germline J gene is used to fill in that end. This chain uses TRBV26 with TRBJ1-3; D is unclear. CDR3 length: 14 residues. Trimming removed 6 bases at V and 0 bases at J, with 9 bases between. Germline loops: CDR1 KGHPV, CDR2 FQNQEV (reference sequence). The CDR3 is CASSPQNSGNTLYF. CDR3 bases read: TGTGCCAGCAGCCCTCAAAATTCTGGAAATACGCTCTAT.

Comments on this clone: Genes and germline come from the mouse. The CDR3 goes on 1 residue after the read ends, and that part is filled in from the germline J gene. The J gene is TRBJ1-1, the V gene TRBV5; D uncertain. This CDR3 spans 13 amino acids. The germline CDR1 and CDR2 sequences are LGHNA and YNLKQL (reference sequence). The V gene lost 0 bases and the J gene lost 0 bases, with 2 bases spanning the gap. The sequenced part of the CDR3 DNA is TGTGCCAGCAGCCAAGAACAGAACACAGAAGTCTTC. Its translation: CASSQEQNTEVF. The complete CDR3 reads CASSQEQNTEVFF.

This clone was counted a few times. Gene names refer to mouse genes. The read gets to within 1 residue of the CDR3 end, and the germline J gene fills in the rest. The genes are TRBV19 and TRBJ2-7; 11 bases agree with TRBD2. This CDR3 has 14 residues. With V trimmed by 1 base and J by 4 bases, 1 base remained unmatched. Germline assignment: CDR1 FNHDT and CDR2 SITEND (reference sequence). The CDR3 bases that were read are TGTGCCAGCAGTATAAGGACTGGGGGGTATGAACAGTAC. Its protein is CASSIRTGGYEQY. The full-length CDR3 reads as CASSIRTGGYEQYF.

On this clone itself: Mouse gene names and germline throughout. With the read ending 1 residue before the CDR3 end, the germline J gene is used to fill in that end. V is TRBV3 and J is TRBJ2-3, with TRBD2 matching over 8 bases. V lost 5 bases and J lost 0; bases outside the gene matches: 4. In germline, CDR1 is SNHLY, CDR2 FYNGKV (reference sequence). The CDR3 spans 15 residues. The chain's CDR3 is CASSRGLGSAETLYF. The sequenced CDR3 bases are TGTGCCAGCAGCCGCGGACTGGGTAGTGCAGAAACGCTGTAT.

Details on this clone: Mismatch with germline at one junction end may stem from a read error. All gene names here are mouse names. The read stops 1 residue short of the end of the CDR3; the missing end is completed from the germline J gene. The J gene is TRBJ2-5, the V gene TRBV26, with TRBD1 matching over 9 bases. Per germline, CDR1 KGHPV and CDR2 FQNQEV (reference sequence). This CDR3 region has 13 residues. Here the CDR3 reads CASSTGGRDIQYF. CDR3 DNA (partial): TGTGCCAGCAGTACAGGGGGCCGGGACATCCAGTAC.

Details on this clone: The germline and genes are mouse ones. The sequenced fragment ends 1 residue before the CDR3 boundary, so the rest is inferred from the germline J gene. V is TRBV26 and J is TRBJ2-3, with 8 bases aligning to TRBD2. CDR3 size: 14 residues. Losses at the gene ends were 2 bases for V and 3 bases for J; bases not matched to a gene: 1. Germline V gives CDR1 KGHPV, CDR2 FQNQEV (reference sequence). CDR3 in amino acids: CASSLLGGAETLYF. The sequenced part of the CDR3 DNA is TGTGCCAGCAGTCTGCTGGGGGGCGCAGAAACGCTGTAT.

Regarding this clone: All gene names here are mouse names. From the germline J gene comes the end of the CDR3, since the read stops 1 residue before it. The J gene is TRBJ1-1, the V gene TRBV26, with unresolved D. CDR3 length equals 12 residues. Trimming took off 4 bases at V and 0 bases at J, with 3 bases between the two ends. Germline CDR1 and CDR2: KGHPV and FQNQEV (reference sequence). Incomplete CDR3 DNA: TGTGCCAGCAGTCGTGCAAACACAGAAGTCTTC. This gives the protein CASSRANTEVF. The whole CDR3 sequence reads CASSRANTEVFF. The whole variable domain, filled in from reference TRBV26 and TRBJ1-1, reads NSKVIQTPRYLVKGQGQKAKMRCIPEKGHPVVFWYQQNKNNEFKFLINFQNQEVLQQIDMTEKRFSAECPSNSPCSLEIQSSEAGDSALYLCASSRANTEVFFGKGTRLTVV.

Judged by abundance, this clone is large. Mouse germline and gene names are used. The CDR3 is cut off 1 residue early in the read; its end comes from the germline J gene. This chain links TRBV26 with TRBJ1-4; TRBD1 matches at 11 bases. Trimming removed 3 bases from V and 4 bases from J; junction bases left unmatched: 1. The germline gives CDR1 KGHPV, CDR2 FQNQEV (reference sequence). This CDR3 has 15 residues. CDR3 bases read: TGTGCCAGCAGTCTCGGGACAGGGGGCAACGAAAGATTATTT. Its protein product is CASSLGTGGNERLF. The full CDR3 reads CASSLGTGGNERLFF.

This clone was seen only a few times. Gene names and germline match the mouse. The read terminates 1 residue ahead of where the CDR3 ends, so the germline J gene completes it. The rearrangement links TRBV2 to TRBJ2-5, with 10 positions matching TRBD2. Unmatched junction bases numbered 4, after V lost 0 bases and J lost 4 bases. Germline CDR1 is LGHNA and CDR2 is YSYQKL. The CDR3 contains 16 residues. The CDR3 DNA, read in part, is TGTGCCAGCAGCCAAGATGACGGGACTGGGGAAGACACCCAGTAC. It translates to CASSQDDGTGEDTQY. The whole CDR3 protein reads CASSQDDGTGEDTQYF.

This clone was found a few times. The genes and germline here are from mouse. The observed sequence ends 1 residue before the CDR3 terminus, with the missing tail filled in from the germline J gene. This chain links TRBV15 with TRBJ2-5; no definite D call. The CDR3 is made up of 12 amino acids. From germline, CDR1 is SGHND and CDR2 FRSKSL. Trimming shortened V by 3 bases and J by 3 bases, and 4 bases separated the two germline ends. The sequenced part of the CDR3 DNA is TGTGCCAGCAGTTTGTGGCAAGACACCCAGTAC. The encoded protein is CASSLWQDTQY. The CDR3 in its entirety is CASSLWQDTQYF.

On this clone: Gene names and germline match the mouse. From the germline J gene comes the end of the CDR3, since the read stops 1 residue before it. This chain joins TRBV23 and TRBJ1-1; TRBD1 is the table's D call and was not checked against the DNA. Germline V gene sequence: CDR1 KGHTA, CDR2 FQNQQP. The CDR3 extends over 14 amino acids. Partial CDR3 DNA: TGCTCCAGCAGTCGACGACAGGGACACACAGAAGTCTTC. Its translation: CSSSRRQGHTEVF. The CDR3 in full is CSSSRRQGHTEVFF. Full variable domain (outside the CDR3, taken from reference TRBV23 and TRBJ1-1): DAAVTQKPRYLIKMKGQEAEMKCIPEKGHTAVFWYQQKQSKELKFLIYFQNQQPLDQIDMVKERFSAVCPSSSLCSLGIRTCEAEDSALYLCSSSRRQGHTEVFFGKGTRLTVV.

A note on this clone: Gene and germline names: mouse. With the read ending 1 residue before the CDR3 end, the germline J gene is used to fill in that end. V gene TRBV16 combines with J gene TRBJ1-3; possibly TRBD1 for D (5 bases). Trimming pared 5 bases from V and 0 bases from J, leaving 11 bases between. The CDR3 is 15 amino acids. From germline, CDR1 is SGHSA and CDR2 FRNQAP. The CDR3 loop reads CASSPRGVSGNTLYF. CDR3 DNA, as far as it was read: TGTGCAAGCAGCCCCCGAGGGGTTTCTGGAAATACGCTCTAT.

Judged by abundance, this clone is large (0.1 to 1%). The gene symbols are mouse symbols. The read halts 1 residue ahead of the CDR3 end, with the missing end drawn from the germline J gene. The chain is built from TRBV26 and TRBJ1-3; possibly TRBD1 for D (6 bases). Germline CDR1 is KGHPV and CDR2 is FQNQEV (reference sequence). Deletions cut 3 bases from V and 0 bases from J, with 9 bases between. This CDR3 region has 15 residues. The sequenced CDR3 bases are TGTGCCAGCAGTCTCCAGGGGACTTCTGGAAATACGCTCTAT. It specifies CASSLQGTSGNTLY. The full-length CDR3 reads as CASSLQGTSGNTLYF.

With respect to this clone: Gene names and germline refer to mouse. From the germline J gene comes the end of the CDR3, since the read stops 1 residue before it. The chain employs TRBV12-2 and TRBJ1-3, with a tentative D call TRBD1 (5 bases). CDR1 is SGHLS, CDR2 HYDKME, per germline. Trimming took 2 bases from V and 3 from J, leaving 10 bases between them. The CDR3 consists of 14 residues. CDR3 DNA, as far as it was read: TGTGCCAGCTCTCCGGGGACGCATGGAAATACGCTCTAT. Its protein product is CASSPGTHGNTLY. The full CDR3 sequence reads CASSPGTHGNTLYF. Using reference TRBV12-2 and TRBJ1-3 for the parts outside the CDR3, the full variable domain is NSGVVQSPRYIIKGKGERSILKCIPISGHLSVAWYQQTQGQELKFFIQHYDKMERDKGNLPSRFSVQQFDDYHSEMNMSALELEDSAVYFCASSPGTHGNTLYFGEGSRLIVV.

With respect to this clone: Genes and germline are mouse. The DNA ends 1 residue before the CDR3 does, and the rest of the CDR3 is filled in from the germline J gene. The chain joins TRBV26 to TRBJ2-3; D remains unclear. The germline CDR1 and CDR2 sequences are KGHPV and FQNQEV (reference sequence). Trimming pared 6 bases from V and 6 bases from J, leaving 13 bases between. The CDR3 is made up of 13 amino acids. The CDR3 DNA, read in part, is TGTGCCAGCAGCCGGCGGGATGGGGAAACGCTGTAT. Amino acids: CASSRRDGETLY. The full-length CDR3 reads as CASSRRDGETLYF.